Below are 25 T cell receptor beta chains sequenced from a single sample in a study of blood T cell repertoires in COVID-19. Data came from immunoSEQ multiplex PCR; TCRdb stores just in-frame clones and leaves some out. The sample yields a few hundred thousand clones, about four fifths seen once. The sample comprised PBMCs or T cells enriched from blood (not recorded which). The source of these receptors is a woman in her 40s with acute COVID-19.

This sequence joins TRBV10-1 and TRBJ1-6; unclear D gene. This CDR3 comprises 13 residues. V shed 6 bases and J shed 9 bases, with 12 bases lying between them. CDR1 and CDR2 from the germline V gene are WNHNN and SYGVQD (reference sequence). The CDR3 DNA sequence: TGCGCCAGCAGCCAGCGGGGTGGTTCACCCCTCCACTTT. Protein sequence: CASSQRGGSPLHF.

The genes are TRBV28 and TRBJ2-2; 11 bases are a match to TRBD1. The CDR3 has 16 amino acids. Trimming took 1 base from V and 7 from J; bases not matched to a gene: 5. Germline V gives CDR1 MDHEN, CDR2 SYDVKM. CDR3 nucleotide sequence: TGTGCCAGCAGTTTATTCGGGACAGGGGGGGACGGGGAGCTGTTTTTT. Residues: CASSLFGTGGDGELFF.

The chain is built from TRBV30 and TRBJ1-5; 9 bases are a match to TRBD1. This CDR3 spans 16 amino acids. With 0 bases clipped from V and 3 bases from J, the junction kept 6 bases outside the gene matches. Germline V CDR1 and CDR2: GTSNPN, SVGIG (reference sequence). The CDR3 DNA reads as TGTGCCTGGAGTGTAATGGGACAGGGCCTCAATCAGCCCCAGCATTTT. It encodes CAWSVMGQGLNQPQHF.

This chain connects TRBV6-6 to TRBJ1-1, with 8 bases matching TRBD1. The CDR3 sequence is 15 residues long. Germline lookup yields CDR1 MNHNY and CDR2 SVGAGI (reference sequence). Germline trimming cut 4 bases from V and 5 bases from J; bases unmatched to any gene: 9. The chain's CDR3 is CASSFGQGGYTEAFF. As DNA, the CDR3 is TGTGCCAGCAGTTTCGGACAGGGTGGGTATACTGAAGCTTTCTTT.

The chain joins TRBV5-1 to TRBJ2-1; D is possibly TRBD2 (5 bases). The CDR3 is 15 amino acids. V lost 0 bases, J lost 1 base, and 8 bases lay in between. Germline CDR1 SGHRS, CDR2 YFSETQ. The CDR3: CASSLETGSYNEQFF. Written as DNA, the CDR3 is TGCGCCAGCAGCTTGGAAACGGGATCCTACAATGAGCAGTTCTTC.

V is TRBV29-1 and J is TRBJ1-1, with D unclear. The germline V gene encodes CDR1 SQVTM and CDR2 ANQGSEA. V lost 5 bases, J lost 4 bases, and 8 bases lay in between. The CDR3 length is 11 residues. CDR3 residues: CSVPHGTEAFF. The CDR3 nucleotides read TGCAGCGTTCCCCACGGCACTGAAGCTTTCTTT.

The rearrangement links TRBV6-5 to TRBJ1-4, with unresolved D. V lost 4 bases and J lost 8, with 8 bases in between. CDR1 is MNHEY and CDR2 is SVGAGI in the germline V gene. The CDR3 runs to 12 residues. CDR3 in amino acids: CASSSGGEKLFF. The CDR3 DNA follows: TGTGCCAGCAGTTCCGGAGGGGAAAAACTGTTTTTT.

The chain combines TRBV29-1 with TRBJ1-2; D is undetermined. The CDR3 is 16 residues long. Trimming stripped 0 bases from V and 6 bases from J, with 20 bases between. Per germline, CDR1 SQVTM and CDR2 ANQGSEA. The CDR3 DNA reads TGCAGCGTTGAAGATCCGTTCAGGCCCCTTGTCGATGGCTACACCTTC. Amino acid sequence: CSVEDPFRPLVDGYTF. Looking up the rest from reference TRBV29-1 and TRBJ1-2 gives the full variable domain: SAVISQKPSRDICQRGTSLTIQCQVDSQVTMMFWYRQQPGQSLTLIATANQGSEATYESGFVIDKFPISRPNLTFSTLTVSNMSPEDSSIYLCSVEDPFRPLVDGYTFGSGTRLTVV.

The gene calls are TRBV6-5 and TRBJ1-2; no firm D call. Germline CDR1 reads MNHEY; CDR2 reads SVGAGI. The CDR3 spans 13 residues. The ends were cut back, 6 bases at V and 2 bases at J, with 10 bases in the middle. In DNA, the CDR3 is TGTGCCAGCAGGCCGGCAGGAAACTATGGCTACACCTTC. Translated, it gives CASRPAGNYGYTF.

The J gene is TRBJ2-1, the V gene TRBV18; no clear D. The CDR3 has 13 residues. The V gene's germline CDR1 is KGHSH and CDR2 LQKENI. V lost 2 bases, J lost 4 bases, and 6 bases lay in between. The CDR3 sequence: CASSPATYNEQFF. The CDR3 coding sequence is TGTGCCAGCTCACCAGCAACTTACAATGAGCAGTTCTTC.

The gene calls are TRBV18 and TRBJ2-2; D is perhaps TRBD2 (5 bases). The V gene lost 3 bases and the J gene lost 1 base, with 15 bases spanning the gap. Germline V gene data show CDR1 as KGHSH and CDR2 as LQKENI. The CDR3 runs to 17 residues. The CDR3 DNA follows: TGTGCCAGCTCACCTGTGGCGACTCGGGGGAACACCGGGGAGCTGTTTTTT. Encoded protein: CASSPVATRGNTGELFF.

CDR3 sequence: CASSLDTYGYTF. Here the CDR3 DNA reads TGTGCCAGCAGTCTGGACACGTATGGCTACACCTTC. The chain links TRBV6-5 to TRBJ1-2; D is possibly TRBD1 (5 bases). This CDR3 has 12 residues. The V end was cut by 5 bases, the J end by 5 bases, with 9 bases between. The germline V gene encodes CDR1 MNHEY and CDR2 SVGAGI.

CDR3 in amino acids: CASKSAAGKASSPLHF. The CDR3 DNA follows: TGTGCCAGCAAGTCCGCGGCGGGGAAGGCTAGTTCACCCCTCCACTTT. V and J are TRBV28 and TRBJ1-6; no firm D call. Germline V gene lookup returns CDR1 MDHEN and CDR2 SYDVKM. Deletions cut 7 bases from V and 9 bases from J, with 22 bases between. The CDR3 spans 16 residues.

This chain uses TRBV29-1 with TRBJ1-1; 8 bases are shared with TRBD1. The CDR3 spans 13 residues. The junction had 8 bases not matched to a gene; V was cut back by 7 bases and J by 4 bases. Germline V CDR1 and CDR2: SQVTM, ANQGSEA. This CDR3 reads CSDRTGGITEAFF. The CDR3 DNA sequence: TGCAGCGATAGAACAGGGGGTATCACTGAAGCTTTCTTT.

The chain joins TRBV19 to TRBJ1-3, with D unclear. The CDR3 totals 15 residues. The V end was cut by 3 bases, the J end by 0 bases, with 9 bases between. CDR1 and CDR2 (germline): LNHDA, SQIVND (reference sequence). The CDR3 loop is CASSIGHSSGNTIYF. As DNA, the CDR3 is TGTGCCAGTAGTATCGGTCACAGCTCTGGAAACACCATATATTTT.

This clone has just one count. The chain couples TRBV2 to TRBJ1-1; tentatively, D is TRBD1 (5 bases). CDR3 length: 13 amino acids. V gave up 4 bases and J gave up 3 bases, with 9 bases separating them. Germline assignment: CDR1 SNHLY and CDR2 FYNNEI. The CDR3 region is CASSVGGDTEAFF. As DNA, the CDR3 is TGTGCCAGCAGTGTCGGGGGTGACACTGAAGCTTTCTTT.

The chain recombines TRBV28 with TRBJ1-6, with unresolved D. CDR3 size: 15 residues. The germline V gene has CDR1 MDHEN and CDR2 SYDVKM. Deletions cut 1 base from V and 9 bases from J, with 13 bases between. Here the CDR3 reads CASSLSGRGSSPLHF. For the CDR3, the DNA is TGTGCCAGCAGTTTATCCGGTCGAGGAAGTTCACCCCTCCACTTT.

The chain is built from TRBV9 and TRBJ2-1, with TRBD2 identical over 7 bases. This CDR3 is built from 15 residues. Germline V gene sequence: CDR1 SGDLS, CDR2 YYNGEE. V gave up 4 bases and J gave up 8 bases; unmatched junction bases: 12. The CDR3 nucleotides read TGTGCCAGCAGCCTCGGGGGGTTATCTGGTGATGAGCAGTTCTTC. Its protein is CASSLGGLSGDEQFF.

The chain is built from TRBV3-1 (or the pseudogene TRBV3-2) and TRBJ1-1, with 7 bases fitting TRBD1. J lost 3 bases, V lost 1 base, and 8 bases had no gene match. This CDR3 contains 16 residues. The germline V gene encodes CDR1 LGHDT and CDR2 YNNKEL (reference sequence). The CDR3 bases are TGTGCCAGCAGCCAAGTTAGGGGGCGTTTTGACACTGAAGCTTTCTTT. Translated: CASSQVRGRFDTEAFF.

This chain connects TRBV6-5 to TRBJ2-7, with D uncertain. V was cut by 10 bases and J by 7 bases, with 17 bases left in between. Looked up from germline, CDR1 is MNHEY and CDR2 is SVGAGI. The CDR3 consists of 12 residues. DNA for the CDR3: TGTGCCACCGTTCCAACTCTGTGGGAGCAGTACTTC. Amino acids: CATVPTLWEQYF.

The CDR3 spells CASSLNQVHGYTF. The CDR3 DNA sequence: TGTGCCAGCAGCTTGAATCAGGTGCATGGCTACACCTTC. The rearrangement joins TRBV5-6 to TRBJ1-2; D unclear. Germline V gene lookup returns CDR1 SGHDT and CDR2 YYEEEE. The CDR3 is made up of 13 amino acids. The germline V and J ends were trimmed by 1 base and 6 bases, with 10 bases remaining between them.

V usage is TRBV10-3 and J usage is TRBJ1-1, with D perhaps matching TRBD1 (6 bases). The CDR3 spans 11 residues. The V end was cut by 10 bases, the J end by 5 bases, with 11 bases between. CDR1 ENHRY and CDR2 SYGVKD come from the germline V gene. As DNA, the CDR3 is TGTGCCACGATGGGGGCAACTGAAGCTTTCTTT. Translated, it gives CATMGATEAFF.

The chain combines TRBV7-9 with TRBJ2-7; D is possibly TRBD1 (6 bases). Germline V gives CDR1 SEHNR, CDR2 FQNEAQ (reference sequence). The CDR3 is 14 amino acids. V dropped 0 bases and J dropped 5 bases, with 11 bases sitting between them. The DNA of the CDR3 is TGTGCCAGCAGCTTAGCTATGACAGGCGACGAGCAGTACTTC. Its translation: CASSLAMTGDEQYF.

This clone was detected only once. The chain employs TRBV18 and TRBJ1-4, with TRBD1 as a possible D gene (6 bases). The CDR3 has 15 residues. Germline CDR1 reads KGHSH; CDR2 reads LQKENI. V lost 1 base and J 3 bases, leaving 9 bases between the germline ends. DNA for the CDR3: TGTGCCAGCTCACCACTTGGGGGCTCTAATGAAAAACTGTTTTTT. Amino acids: CASSPLGGSNEKLFF.

This clone was observed many times. The chain couples TRBV19 to TRBJ2-1; the match to TRBD2 covers 10 bases. After removal of 3 bases from V and 8 bases from J, the junction contained 7 bases not matched to a gene. The CDR3 is 15 residues long. CDR1 LNHDA and CDR2 SQIVND come from the germline V gene (reference sequence). CDR3 DNA sequence: TGTGCCAGTAGTATCAGCGGGAGGGGGGTAGATGAGCAGTTCTTC. Translating it yields CASSISGRGVDEQFF. The complete variable domain, with remaining parts taken from reference TRBV19 and TRBJ2-1, reads DGGITQSPKYLFRKEGQNVTLSCEQNLNHDAMYWYRQDPGQGLRLIYYSQIVNDFQKGDIAEGYSVSREKKESFPLTVTSAQKNPTAFYLCASSISGRGVDEQFFGPGTRLTVL.